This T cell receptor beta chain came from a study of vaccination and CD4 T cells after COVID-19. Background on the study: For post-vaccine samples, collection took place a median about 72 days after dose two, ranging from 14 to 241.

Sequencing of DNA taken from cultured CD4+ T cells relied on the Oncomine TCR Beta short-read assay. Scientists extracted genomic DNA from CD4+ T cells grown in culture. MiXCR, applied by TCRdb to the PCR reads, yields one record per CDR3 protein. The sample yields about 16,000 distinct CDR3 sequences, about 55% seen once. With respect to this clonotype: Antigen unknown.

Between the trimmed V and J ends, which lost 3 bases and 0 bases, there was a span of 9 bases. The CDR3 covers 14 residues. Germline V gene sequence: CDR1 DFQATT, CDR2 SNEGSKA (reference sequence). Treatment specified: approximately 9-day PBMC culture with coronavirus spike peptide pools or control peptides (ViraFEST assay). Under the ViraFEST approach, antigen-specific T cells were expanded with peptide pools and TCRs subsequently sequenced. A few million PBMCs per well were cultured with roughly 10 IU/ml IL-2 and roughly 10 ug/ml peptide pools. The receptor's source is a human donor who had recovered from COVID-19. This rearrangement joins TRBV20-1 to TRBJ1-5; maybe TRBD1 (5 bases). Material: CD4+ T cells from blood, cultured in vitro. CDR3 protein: CSARDTDSNQPQHF. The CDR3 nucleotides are TGCAGTGCTAGGGACACTGATAGCAATCAGCCCCAGCATTTT.